This entry is about one T cell receptor beta chain. Its antigen is not identified. This sample was taken from a study of OX40 agonist ivuxolimab in advanced cancers. The study's findings and limits: Nonresponders, in some cases, also had low normalized T-cell clonal expansion.

Using immunoSEQ multiplex PCR, the repertoire was profiled, and TCRdb retains in-frame clones only, with some absent. This table holds roughly 45,000 clones, 70% to 90% found once. The CDR3 covers 14 residues. Trimming left V 4 bases short and J 7 bases short, with 15 bases between. In germline, CDR1 is SGDLS, CDR2 YYNGEE. The V gene is TRBV9, the J gene TRBJ1-5; D might be TRBD1 (5 bases). This sequence was found in an adult with an advanced solid tumor such as melanoma, head and neck, liver or kidney cancer. This specimen was CD4+ or CD8+ T cells sorted from blood, taken in a trial of the OX40 agonist ivuxolimab. Here the CDR3 reads CASSSSGREQPQHF. Written as DNA, the CDR3 is TGTGCCAGCAGCTCGTCAGGGAGGGAACAGCCCCAGCATTTT.